This T cell receptor (beta chain) was captured in a study of blood T cell repertoires in COVID-19. The wider study: Material from acute and convalescent COVID-19 was sourced from the United States, Italy and Spain. Sample material is recorded as cDNA or gDNA derived from T cells, B-cell-depleted T cells, or PBMCs.

Authors' processing steps: Counts of nucleated cells, estimated from reference gene primer amplification, were obtained. TCRdb keeps only in-frame clones here, not all; method: immunoSEQ multiplex PCR. The V and J calls and clone size are taken from that table; D and trimming were inferred from the DNA. This table holds fewer than 300,000 clones, around 82% found once. Followed over time, Seattle patients had been enrolled while infection was active. The CDR3 loop spans 17 amino acids. V lost 3 bases and J lost 4; bases outside the gene matches: 16. CDR1 is DFQATT, CDR2 SNEGSKA, per germline (reference sequence).

The sequencing input was peripheral blood. The clonotype was recovered from a human donor with COVID-19, enrolled during active disease. The donor label of this sample is uncertain. V gene TRBV20-1 combines with J gene TRBJ2-7; the match to TRBD1 covers 9 bases. The CDR3 bases are TGCAGTGCTAGTACCAACCTCGGGACAGGGCAATTTTACGAGCAGTACTTC. This translates into CSASTNLGTGQFYEQYF.